The rows below give T cell receptor beta chains drawn from one sample of a study of control samples from healthy donors and cancer patients. Some clones are missing from TCRdb's copy, which holds only in-frame ones; the method was immunoSEQ multiplex PCR. Of about 84,000 clones listed, roughly 84% are singletons. Specimen: PBMCs. These receptors all stem from a man between 60 and 70 years old with head and neck cancer. Both conserved end residues are part of each CDR3. A row's size may be missing; if present it is once, few, many or a size class.

cdr3_aa,v_call,j_call,clone_size
CASSPLWAAYEQYF,TRBV28,TRBJ2-7,-
CASLAGATYSYGYTF,TRBV6-6,TRBJ1-2,few
CASSLDRTGELFF,TRBV7-9,TRBJ2-2,-
CASSSQGKDEQFF,TRBV28,TRBJ2-1,-
CASSLVPGRAITDTQYF,TRBV5-1,TRBJ2-3,-
CASSLLGARPSSYNSPLHF,TRBV5-6,TRBJ1-6,-
CASREGGSAYEQYF,TRBV19,TRBJ2-7,-
CASSLTGGNQPQHF,TRBV5-1,TRBJ1-5,once
CASSQGTWGSSNNEQFF,TRBV18,TRBJ2-1,-
CASSLASGGRNYGYTF,TRBV5-6,TRBJ1-2,-
CATSNYGYTF,TRBV28,TRBJ1-2,-
CASTKDRDTEAFF,TRBV2,TRBJ1-1,-
CASSESVPDTQYF,TRBV25-1,TRBJ2-3,-
CASSLRRGAGENEKLFF,TRBV5-1,TRBJ1-4,once
CASGRGQGANMNEQFF,TRBV5-1,TRBJ2-1,-
CASSSPNTPFYGYTF,TRBV5-8,TRBJ1-2,-
CAWSVGQNNEKLFF,TRBV30,TRBJ1-4,many
CASSPSTVGQGDYEQYF,TRBV18,TRBJ2-7,-
CASSPGTGQETQYF,TRBV18,TRBJ2-5,-
CASSYYGQNTDTQYF,TRBV6-5,TRBJ2-3,-
CASSLLNGELFF,TRBV27,TRBJ2-2,-